This TCR beta chain was captured by sequencing in a study of beta chain features in type 1 diabetes. The CDR3 covers 17 residues. In germline, CDR1 is SGHAT, CDR2 FQNNGV. The V end was cut by 6 bases, the J end by 4 bases, with 24 bases between. Reverse transcribing all isolated RNA meant expressed TCRB transcripts were sequenced. Data came from immunoSEQ multiplex PCR; TCRdb stores just in-frame clones and leaves some out. Counted here are around 350,000 clones, around 12% occurring once; the ten biggest clones make up about 0.017%. The specimen was naive CD4+ T cells from blood. This TCR derives from a man in his late teens or twenties in good health. V and J are TRBV11-2 and TRBJ1-1, with D unclear. CDR3 sequence (DNA): TGTGCCAGCAGATCTGAGACAAGGATATATTCGAGCACTGAAGCTTTCTTT. Translation: CASRSETRIYSSTEAFF.